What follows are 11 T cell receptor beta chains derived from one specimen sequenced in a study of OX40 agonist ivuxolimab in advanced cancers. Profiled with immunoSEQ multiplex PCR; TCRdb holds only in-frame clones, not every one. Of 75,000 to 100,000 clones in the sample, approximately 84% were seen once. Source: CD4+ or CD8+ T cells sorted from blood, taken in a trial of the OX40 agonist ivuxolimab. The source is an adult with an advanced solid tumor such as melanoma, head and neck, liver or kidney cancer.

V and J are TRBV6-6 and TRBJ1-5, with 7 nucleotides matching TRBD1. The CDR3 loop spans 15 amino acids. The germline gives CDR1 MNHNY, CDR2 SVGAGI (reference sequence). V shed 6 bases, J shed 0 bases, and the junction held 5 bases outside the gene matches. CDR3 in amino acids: CASSRTGDSNQPQHF. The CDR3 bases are TGTGCCAGCAGCAGGACAGGCGATAGCAATCAGCCCCAGCATTTT.

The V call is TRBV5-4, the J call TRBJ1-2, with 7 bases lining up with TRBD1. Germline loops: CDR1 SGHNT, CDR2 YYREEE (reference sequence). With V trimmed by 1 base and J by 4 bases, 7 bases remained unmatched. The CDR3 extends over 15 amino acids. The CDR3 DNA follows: TGTGCCAGCAGCTTGCGTCAGGGGGATAGCTATGGCTACACCTTC. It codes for CASSLRQGDSYGYTF.

The CDR3 loop reads CAMSSSGNTIYF. The CDR3 nucleotides are TGTGCCATGAGCTCCTCTGGAAACACCATATATTTT. V gene TRBV10-3 combines with J gene TRBJ1-3; no definite D call. Between the trimmed V and J ends, which lost 9 bases and 0 bases, there was a span of 6 bases. Germline values: CDR1 ENHRY, CDR2 SYGVKD. This CDR3 contains 12 residues.

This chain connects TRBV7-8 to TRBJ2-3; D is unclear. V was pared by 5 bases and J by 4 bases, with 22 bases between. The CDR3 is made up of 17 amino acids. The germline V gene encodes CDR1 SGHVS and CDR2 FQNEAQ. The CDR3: CASSISSQAPRADTQYF. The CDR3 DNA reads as TGTGCCAGCAGCATAAGTTCCCAGGCTCCCCGCGCAGATACGCAGTATTTT.

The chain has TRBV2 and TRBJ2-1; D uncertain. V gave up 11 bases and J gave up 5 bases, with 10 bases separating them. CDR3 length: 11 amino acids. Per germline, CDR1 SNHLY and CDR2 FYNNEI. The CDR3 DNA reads TGTGCCCTGTGGCAGGACAATGAGCAGTTCTTC. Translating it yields CALWQDNEQFF.

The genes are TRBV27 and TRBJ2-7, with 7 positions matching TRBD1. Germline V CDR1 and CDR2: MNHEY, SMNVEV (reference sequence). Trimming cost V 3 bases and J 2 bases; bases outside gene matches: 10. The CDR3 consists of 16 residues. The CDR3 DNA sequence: TGTGCCAGCAGTTTCAGACAGGGCGCGAAAGCCTACGAGCAGTACTTC. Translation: CASSFRQGAKAYEQYF.

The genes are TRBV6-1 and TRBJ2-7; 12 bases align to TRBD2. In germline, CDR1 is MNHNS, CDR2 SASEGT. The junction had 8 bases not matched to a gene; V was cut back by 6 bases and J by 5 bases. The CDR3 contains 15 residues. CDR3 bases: TGTGCCAGCAGAACCGGACTAGCGGGAAAGGACGAGCAGTACTTC. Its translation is CASRTGLAGKDEQYF.

The CDR3 is CASSQGRQAGSYNEQFF. In DNA, the CDR3 is TGCGCCAGCAGCCAGGGTAGACAGGCCGGCTCCTACAATGAGCAGTTCTTC. The J gene is TRBJ2-1, the V gene TRBV4-3; a possible D gene is TRBD1 (6 bases). V lost 3 bases and J 0 bases, leaving 15 bases between the germline ends. The CDR3 has 17 amino acids. From germline, CDR1 is LGHNA and CDR2 YSLEER.

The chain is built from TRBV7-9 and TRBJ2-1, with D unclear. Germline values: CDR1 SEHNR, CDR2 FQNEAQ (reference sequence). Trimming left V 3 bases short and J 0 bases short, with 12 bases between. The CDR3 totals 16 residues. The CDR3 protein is CASSFSETSSYNEQFF. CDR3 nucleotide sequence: TGTGCCAGCAGCTTCTCGGAGACAAGCTCCTACAATGAGCAGTTCTTC. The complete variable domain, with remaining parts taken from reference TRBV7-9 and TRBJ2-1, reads DTGVSQNPRHKITKRGQNVTFRCDPISEHNRLYWYRQTLGQGPEFLTYFQNEAQLEKSRLLSDRFSAERPKGSFSTLEIQRTEQGDSAMYLCASSFSETSSYNEQFFGPGTRLTVL.

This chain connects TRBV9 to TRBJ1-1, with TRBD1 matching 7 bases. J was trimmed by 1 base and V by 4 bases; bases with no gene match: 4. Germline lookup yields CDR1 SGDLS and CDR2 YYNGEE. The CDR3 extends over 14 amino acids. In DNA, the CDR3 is TGTGCCAGCAGCCCCGGACAGGAGAACACTGAAGCTTTCTTT. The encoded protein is CASSPGQENTEAFF.

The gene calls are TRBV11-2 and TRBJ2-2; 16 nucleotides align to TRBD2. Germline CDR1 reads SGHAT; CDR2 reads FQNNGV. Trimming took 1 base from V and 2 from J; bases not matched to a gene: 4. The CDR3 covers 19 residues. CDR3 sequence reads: CASSLVGLAGGPNTGELFF. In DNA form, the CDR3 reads TGTGCCAGCAGCTTAGTGGGACTAGCGGGGGGGCCTAACACCGGGGAGCTGTTTTTT.